The 30 T cell receptor beta chains reported below all come from one sample, sequenced in a study of T cell changes during pregnancy in multiple sclerosis. Clones were sequenced by immunoSEQ multiplex PCR, and TCRdb holds only the in-frame ones, with some missing. Of 25,000 or so clones listed, around 88% were seen once; the top ten hold approximately 1%. The sample consisted of CD4+ T cells from peripheral blood mononuclear cells, taken in the first trimester of pregnancy. The origin of the receptors is a female donor in good health, enrolled as a control in a pregnancy study.

The genes are TRBV6-6 and TRBJ1-1; no reliable D call. V was trimmed by 6 bases and J by 0 bases, leaving 8 bases between them. This CDR3 spans 13 amino acids. Per germline, CDR1 MNHNY and CDR2 SVGAGI (reference sequence). The CDR3 DNA reads as TGTGCCAGCAGGACTCTCATGAACACTGAAGCTTTCTTT. Translated, it gives CASRTLMNTEAFF.

The chain's CDR3 is CASSRTVVNEQYF. CDR3 nucleotides: TGTGCCAGCTCGAGGACAGTCGTGAACGAGCAGTACTTC. The chain employs TRBV18 and TRBJ2-7; tentative D call: TRBD1 (6 bases). This CDR3 comprises 13 residues. The V gene lost 6 bases and the J gene lost 5 bases, with 14 bases spanning the gap. CDR1 KGHSH and CDR2 LQKENI come from the germline V gene.

V is TRBV4-1 and J is TRBJ2-1, with 8 positions matching TRBD1. V was pared by 7 bases and J by 9 bases, with 17 bases of the junction left unmatched. The CDR3 totals 16 residues. From germline, CDR1 is MGHRA and CDR2 YSYEKL. Here the CDR3 DNA reads TGCGCCAGCAACGATGGCCGGGACAGGTACACTGGTGAGCAGTTCTTC. It codes for CASNDGRDRYTGEQFF.

This clone was detected only a few times. The rearrangement links TRBV5-1 to TRBJ2-1, with D perhaps matching TRBD2 (5 bases). The CDR3 spans 16 residues. Between the trimmed V and J ends, which lost 0 bases and 8 bases, there was a span of 18 bases. The germline gives CDR1 SGHRS, CDR2 YFSETQ. The chain's CDR3 is CASSLVERRVFDEQFF. CDR3 DNA: TGCGCCAGCAGCTTGGTGGAGCGGCGGGTTTTTGATGAGCAGTTCTTC.

J is TRBJ2-7 and V is TRBV6-6, with TRBD1 identical over 8 bases. CDR1 and CDR2 from the germline V gene are MNHNY and SVGAGI (reference sequence). CDR3 length: 12 residues. V was pared by 9 bases and J by 4 bases, with 5 bases of the junction left unmatched. CDR3 in amino acids: CASAGGEYEQYF. CDR3 bases: TGTGCCAGTGCAGGGGGCGAATACGAGCAGTACTTC.

The gene calls are TRBV2 and TRBJ2-2; D is perhaps TRBD2 (6 bases). This CDR3 spans 14 amino acids. The V gene's germline CDR1 is SNHLY and CDR2 FYNNEI. V lost 0 bases and J lost 7, with 9 bases in between. CDR3 DNA: TGTGCCAGCAGTGAAGCGCTGGGGGGCGGGGAGCTGTTTTTT. Encoded protein: CASSEALGGGELFF.

The V gene is TRBV5-1, the J gene TRBJ2-3; no reliable D call. V lost 0 bases, J lost 1 base, and 9 bases lay in between. Looked up from germline, CDR1 is SGHRS and CDR2 is YFSETQ. The CDR3 runs 15 residues. CDR3 nucleotide sequence: TGCGCCAGCAGCTTGGTGGCAAAACGCACAGATACGCAGTATTTT. This translates into CASSLVAKRTDTQYF. The full variable domain, in which reference TRBV5-1 and TRBJ2-3 provide the parts outside the CDR3, is KAGVTQTPRYLIKTRGQQVTLSCSPISGHRSVSWYQQTPGQGLQFLFEYFSETQRNKGNFPGRFSGRQFSNSRSEMNVSTLELGDSALYLCASSLVAKRTDTQYFGPGTRLTVL.

This chain connects TRBV5-4 to TRBJ1-2; 9 bases match TRBD1. The germline V gene has CDR1 SGHNT and CDR2 YYREEE (reference sequence). The CDR3 covers 15 residues. V lost 3 bases to trimming and J lost 9 bases; unmatched junction nucleotides: 12. The CDR3 sequence is CASSSNWGQGLSYTF. CDR3 in DNA: TGTGCCAGCAGCTCGAATTGGGGACAGGGCTTGAGCTACACCTTC.

The chain employs TRBV9 and TRBJ2-7; possible D gene TRBD2, 6 bases. V was pared by 3 bases and J by 7 bases, with 17 bases between. The CDR3 length is 14 residues. The germline gives CDR1 SGDLS, CDR2 YYNGEE. As DNA, the CDR3 is TGTGCCAGCAGCGCCGGGACTGGCCTGAGAGAGCAGTACTTC. Protein: CASSAGTGLREQYF.

The CDR3 coding sequence is TGTGCTAGTGGTCCAGGGACAGGGCTAGGGGAGACCCAGTACTTC. Protein sequence: CASGPGTGLGETQYF. This chain uses TRBV12-5 with TRBJ2-5; 9 nucleotides agree with TRBD1. J lost 5 bases, V lost 5 bases, and 9 bases had no gene match. Germline V gene sequence: CDR1 LGHNT, CDR2 FRNRAP. This CDR3 contains 15 residues.

This clone was found once. V gene TRBV7-8 combines with J gene TRBJ2-7, with 11 bases lining up with TRBD2. Trimming removed 0 bases from V and 2 bases from J; junction bases left unmatched: 9. The CDR3 is made up of 18 amino acids. The germline V gene encodes CDR1 SGHVS and CDR2 FQNEAQ. This CDR3 is CASSLALRLAGKTYEQYF. The CDR3 coding sequence is TGTGCCAGCAGCTTAGCGCTAAGACTAGCGGGGAAGACCTACGAGCAGTACTTC.

The V gene is TRBV19, the J gene TRBJ1-1; TRBD1 matches 12 bases. CDR3 length: 16 amino acids. Unmatched junction bases numbered 10, after V lost 7 bases and J lost 4 bases. CDR1 and CDR2 from the germline V gene are LNHDA and SQIVND (reference sequence). This CDR3 reads CASILGTGGFRTEAFF. The CDR3 DNA follows: TGTGCCAGTATCCTAGGGACAGGGGGCTTTCGCACTGAAGCTTTCTTT.

This clone came up once. V and J are TRBV28 and TRBJ2-2; tentative D call: TRBD1 (6 bases). The V end was cut by 10 bases, the J end by 2 bases, with 11 bases between. The CDR3 sequence is 13 residues long. The germline gives CDR1 MDHEN, CDR2 SYDVKM. CDR3 DNA sequence: TGTGCCACCATGGACAGTAACACCGGGGAGCTGTTTTTT. It encodes CATMDSNTGELFF.

The gene calls are TRBV15 and TRBJ1-1; D might be TRBD1 (5 bases). The CDR3 consists of 15 residues. Trimming took off 0 bases at V and 4 bases at J, with 12 bases between the two ends. Germline V gene data show CDR1 as LNHNV and CDR2 as YYDKDF (reference sequence). The DNA for the CDR3 is TGTGCCACCAGCAGAGACCCTGGGGGGATCACTGAAGCTTTCTTT. It translates to CATSRDPGGITEAFF.

The chain recombines TRBV2 with TRBJ1-4; 10 bases fit TRBD1. Germline lookup yields CDR1 SNHLY and CDR2 FYNNEI. Trimming removed 4 bases from V and 5 bases from J; junction bases left unmatched: 1. This CDR3 comprises 14 residues. The CDR3 region has the DNA TGTGCCAGCAGTGGGGACAGGGGAAATGAAAAACTGTTTTTT. This sequence encodes CASSGDRGNEKLFF. The full variable domain, in which reference TRBV2 and TRBJ1-4 provide the parts outside the CDR3, is EPEVTQTPSHQVTQMGQEVILRCVPISNHLYFYWYRQILGQKVEFLVSFYNNEISEKSEIFDDQFSVERPDGSNFTLKIRSTKLEDSAMYFCASSGDRGNEKLFFGSGTQLSVL.

The chain joins TRBV7-8 to TRBJ1-5; D may be TRBD1 (5 bases). Trimming took off 4 bases at V and 6 bases at J, with 16 bases between the two ends. The CDR3 contains 15 residues. Germline CDR1 and CDR2: SGHVS and FQNEAQ. The CDR3 sequence is CASSSWEAGTQPQHF. The CDR3 DNA is TGTGCCAGCAGCTCTTGGGAGGCAGGGACTCAGCCCCAGCATTTT.

V and J are TRBV7-9 and TRBJ2-3; 9 bases align to TRBD1. The germline gives CDR1 SEHNR, CDR2 FQNEAQ (reference sequence). J was trimmed by 4 bases and V by 3 bases; bases with no gene match: 5. The CDR3 sequence is 15 residues long. The CDR3 is CASSFGQGWADTQYF. The CDR3 nucleotides read TGTGCCAGCAGCTTCGGACAGGGGTGGGCAGATACGCAGTATTTT.

The chain carries TRBV5-4 and TRBJ2-3; possibly TRBD1 for D (5 bases). V dropped 2 bases and J dropped 2 bases, with 9 bases sitting between them. The V gene's germline CDR1 is SGHNT and CDR2 YYREEE (reference sequence). The CDR3 has 14 amino acids. The CDR3 here is CASSFDSNTDTQYF. CDR3 nucleotide sequence: TGTGCCAGCAGCTTCGACAGCAACACAGATACGCAGTATTTT.

The CDR3 nucleotides read TGTGCCAGTAGTCCCCCCGTTGACAGGGGAGACACCCAGTACTTC. Protein product: CASSPPVDRGDTQYF. The chain recombines TRBV19 with TRBJ2-5; TRBD1 matches at 8 bases. The junction had 13 bases not matched to a gene; V was cut back by 5 bases and J by 8 bases. Germline-derived CDR1 and CDR2 are LNHDA and SQIVND (reference sequence). CDR3 size: 15 residues.

V usage is TRBV29-1 and J usage is TRBJ1-1; the D is unclear. With 7 bases removed from V and 10 bases from J, the gap between germline ends came to 16 bases. The CDR3 extends over 11 amino acids. CDR1 is SQVTM, CDR2 ANQGSEA, per germline. CDR3 residues: CSASPREAAFF. The DNA of the CDR3 is TGCAGCGCGTCCCCCCGGGAGGCAGCTTTCTTT.

J is TRBJ1-5 and V is TRBV19, with 9 bases that match TRBD1. V shed 3 bases, J shed 4 bases, and the junction held 4 bases outside the gene matches. The CDR3 has 15 residues. Germline V gene lookup returns CDR1 LNHDA and CDR2 SQIVND (reference sequence). CDR3 sequence (DNA): TGTGCCAGTAGTATTGGGACAGGGCAAAATCAGCCCCAGCATTTT. Its protein product is CASSIGTGQNQPQHF. The whole variable domain, remainder taken from reference TRBV19 and TRBJ1-5, is DGGITQSPKYLFRKEGQNVTLSCEQNLNHDAMYWYRQDPGQGLRLIYYSQIVNDFQKGDIAEGYSVSREKKESFPLTVTSAQKNPTAFYLCASSIGTGQNQPQHFGDGTRLSIL.

The rearrangement joins TRBV2 to TRBJ2-7; no firm D call. CDR1 SNHLY and CDR2 FYNNEI come from the germline V gene. CDR3 length: 13 amino acids. Trimming pared 2 bases from V and 3 bases from J, leaving 8 bases between. The CDR3 region is CASSEKLNYEQYF. The CDR3 DNA is TGTGCCAGCAGTGAAAAACTCAACTACGAGCAGTACTTC.

This chain connects TRBV5-5 to TRBJ2-1, with D uncertain. Germline CDR1 reads SGHKS; CDR2 reads YYEKEE (reference sequence). The CDR3 has 14 residues. The V gene lost 0 bases and the J gene lost 8 bases, with 12 bases spanning the gap. This CDR3 reads CASSLGPLSDEQFF. Here the CDR3 DNA reads TGTGCCAGCAGCTTGGGGCCCTTAAGCGATGAGCAGTTCTTC.

This chain uses TRBV4-1 with TRBJ1-2, with 9 bases matching TRBD1. Per the germline V gene, CDR1 is MGHRA and CDR2 is YSYEKL. This CDR3 region has 15 residues. After removal of 4 bases from V and 4 bases from J, the junction contained 7 bases not matched to a gene. CDR3 sequence: CASSPTGGTGYGYTF. The CDR3 DNA reads TGCGCCAGCAGCCCGACAGGGGGAACGGGCTATGGCTACACCTTC.

This clone occurred a few times. The chain is built from TRBV28 and TRBJ1-2; a possible D gene is TRBD1 (6 bases). The CDR3 runs 17 residues. Germline V lookup: CDR1 MDHEN, CDR2 SYDVKM. V shed 6 bases and J shed 7 bases, with 27 bases lying between them. The CDR3 region has the DNA TGTGCCAGCAGCGAATTCCGGGGACACGCCACGGGCGGTGGCTACACCTTC. This translates into CASSEFRGHATGGGYTF.

This clone showed up just a few times. V and J are TRBV2 and TRBJ2-2, with 15 bases matching TRBD2. This CDR3 is 16 amino acids long. After removal of 6 bases from V and 6 bases from J, the junction contained 5 bases not matched to a gene. Looked up from germline, CDR1 is SNHLY and CDR2 is FYNNEI. The DNA of the CDR3 is TGTGCCAGCAGCGGACTAGCGGGGGGGGGTGCCGGGGAGCTGTTTTTT. It is translated as CASSGLAGGGAGELFF.

The CDR3 region has the DNA TGTGCCAGCTCACCAGACAGTTTTTACACTGAAGCTTTCTTT. Amino acid sequence: CASSPDSFYTEAFF. The chain recombines TRBV18 with TRBJ1-1; TRBD1 might be the D (5 bases). V was pared by 2 bases and J by 3 bases, with 10 bases between. The germline V gene encodes CDR1 KGHSH and CDR2 LQKENI. The CDR3 is made up of 14 amino acids.

The rearrangement uses TRBV5-1 and TRBJ1-2; D remains unclear. This CDR3 spans 13 amino acids. Germline V gene sequence: CDR1 SGHRS, CDR2 YFSETQ. Trimming cost V 5 bases and J 8 bases, with 16 bases left between them. As DNA, the CDR3 is TGCGCCAGCAGACCGCCCGGGGATGAGGGCTACACCTTC. Translating gives CASRPPGDEGYTF. The full variable domain, completed using reference TRBV5-1 and TRBJ1-2, is KAGVTQTPRYLIKTRGQQVTLSCSPISGHRSVSWYQQTPGQGLQFLFEYFSETQRNKGNFPGRFSGRQFSNSRSEMNVSTLELGDSALYLCASRPPGDEGYTFGSGTRLTVV.

The gene calls are TRBV5-1 and TRBJ2-7; maybe TRBD1 (6 bases). The ends were cut back, 0 bases at V and 6 bases at J, with 13 bases in the middle. This CDR3 comprises 14 residues. Per germline, CDR1 SGHRS and CDR2 YFSETQ. CDR3 coding DNA: TGCGCCAGCAGCTTGGGCGCAGGGGTGGGCGAGCAGTACTTC. Its translation: CASSLGAGVGEQYF.

The genes are TRBV29-1 and TRBJ2-3; TRBD1 matches 10 bases. J lost 6 bases, V lost 8 bases, and 11 bases had no gene match. This CDR3 has 14 residues. Per the germline V gene, CDR1 is SQVTM and CDR2 is ANQGSEA. CDR3 in DNA: TGCAGCTATCATCGGGACAGGGGTGTGGATACGCAGTATTTT. It is translated as CSYHRDRGVDTQYF.